The TCR beta chain described here comes from a study of patients and donors after allogeneic stem cell transplantation. CDR3 length: 14 amino acids. Trimming cost V 4 bases and J 7 bases, with 13 bases left between them. Via MiXCR, TCRdb re-called the RT-PCR reads, giving one row per CDR3 protein. The sample has about 200,000 distinct CDR3 sequences; around two fifths are singletons. Sequencing was performed on blood, either unsorted or a sorted T cell fraction (not recorded which). This clonotype was obtained from a human donor who was either an allogeneic HSCT recipient or a stem cell or donor lymphocyte infusion donor (not recorded which). It is not recorded whose cells these are; they may come from a transplant donor. The V gene is TRBV12-3 or TRBV12-4, the J gene TRBJ2-2; D perhaps matches TRBD2 (5 bases). The DNA for the CDR3 is TGTGCCAGCAGTTCGACCCTTAGCGTCGGGGAGCTGTTTTTT. Residues: CASSSTLSVGELFF.